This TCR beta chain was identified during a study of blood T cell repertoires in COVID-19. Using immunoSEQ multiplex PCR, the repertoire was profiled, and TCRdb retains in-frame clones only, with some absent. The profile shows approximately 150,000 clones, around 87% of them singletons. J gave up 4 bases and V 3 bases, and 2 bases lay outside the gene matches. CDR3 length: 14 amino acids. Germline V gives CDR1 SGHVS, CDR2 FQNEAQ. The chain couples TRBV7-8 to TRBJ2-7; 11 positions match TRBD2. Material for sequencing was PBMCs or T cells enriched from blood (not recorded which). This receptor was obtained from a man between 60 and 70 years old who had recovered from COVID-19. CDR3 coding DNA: TGTGCCAGCAGCTTGACTAGCGGGACTTACGAGCAGTACTTC. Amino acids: CASSLTSGTYEQYF.